The 24 T cell receptor beta chains below all came from one sample that was sequenced in a study of identical twins. TCRdb recomputed calls from the 5' RACE reads with MiXCR, one row per CDR3 protein. The profile covers 350,000 to 450,000 distinct CDR3 sequences, with about 18% appearing a single time and roughly 12% taken by the ten largest. Sequenced sample: naive T cells sorted from blood. These receptors were collected from a man aged 50 to 59 in good health.

This clonotype was recorded a few times. The V call is TRBV5-1, the J call TRBJ1-1; 8 nucleotides match TRBD1. The V gene's germline CDR1 is SGHRS and CDR2 YFSETQ. This CDR3 contains 15 residues. J gave up 5 bases and V 4 bases, and 10 bases lay outside the gene matches. CDR3: CASSQPDRQGTEAFF. CDR3 nucleotide sequence: TGCGCCAGCAGCCAACCAGACAGACAGGGGACTGAAGCTTTCTTT.

The chain joins TRBV25-1 to TRBJ1-5; D gene unclear. Trimming cost V 2 bases and J 6 bases, with 8 bases left between them. Germline-derived CDR1 and CDR2 are MGHDK and SYGVNS. CDR3 length: 13 residues. The CDR3 sequence is CASSEDGFQPQHF. The CDR3 nucleotides read TGTGCCAGCAGTGAAGATGGGTTTCAGCCCCAGCATTTT.

This clonotype came up a few times. The chain links TRBV7-9 to TRBJ2-5; no reliable D call. V lost 6 bases, J lost 2 bases, and 16 bases lay in between. This CDR3 is built from 15 residues. Germline V gives CDR1 SEHNR, CDR2 FQNEAQ (reference sequence). The CDR3 spells CASSSRGRAQETQYF. For the CDR3, the DNA is TGTGCCAGCAGTTCTCGAGGCAGAGCTCAAGAGACCCAGTACTTC.

There are many counts of this clonotype. The chain carries TRBV20-1 and TRBJ2-7, with 7 bases fitting TRBD1. With 3 bases clipped from V and 4 bases from J, the junction kept 6 bases outside the gene matches. The CDR3 extends over 13 amino acids. Germline V gene lookup returns CDR1 DFQATT and CDR2 SNEGSKA (reference sequence). The CDR3 sequence is CSASRDSEYEQYF. CDR3 in DNA: TGCAGTGCTAGCCGGGACAGCGAATACGAGCAGTACTTC.

This clonotype was detected a few times. V and J are TRBV25-1 and TRBJ1-1; D is unresolved. The CDR3 is 13 amino acids. V was pared by 6 bases and J by 5 bases, with 13 bases between. From germline, CDR1 is MGHDK and CDR2 SYGVNS. The CDR3 loop is CASSYSPGTEAFF. The CDR3 DNA is TGTGCCAGCAGCTATAGCCCGGGGACTGAAGCTTTCTTT.

This clonotype was counted between two and nine times. V gene TRBV12-3 or TRBV12-4 combines with J gene TRBJ2-2, with 8 bases identical to TRBD1. Germline trimming cut 6 bases from V and 4 bases from J; bases unmatched to any gene: 7. The CDR3 consists of 15 residues. The CDR3 is CASRRTDRGTGELFF. DNA for the CDR3: TGTGCCAGCAGAAGGACCGACAGGGGCACCGGGGAGCTGTTTTTT.

V is TRBV6-2 or TRBV6-3 and J is TRBJ2-2; TRBD1 is a possible D gene (5 bases). This CDR3 has 14 residues. The germline CDR1 and CDR2 sequences are MNHEY and SVGEGT. The ends were cut back, 6 bases at V and 4 bases at J, with 12 bases in the middle. CDR3 coding DNA: TGTGCCAGCAGCCCTGTAGGGGCCACCGGGGAGCTGTTTTTT. Its translation is CASSPVGATGELFF.

This clonotype was observed once. One end of the junction varies from germline; a read error may be responsible. V gene TRBV7-2 combines with J gene TRBJ2-5; D gene unclear. Germline V CDR1 and CDR2: SGHTA, FQGNSA. CDR3 size: 11 residues. The DNA of the CDR3 is TGTGCCAGCAGCTTGCAAGAGACCAAGTACTTC. Translation: CASSLQETKYF.

The genes are TRBV5-1 and TRBJ2-1; either TRBD1 or TRBD2 may supply D (6 bases each). The V gene lost 2 bases and the J gene lost 4 bases, with 13 bases spanning the gap. This CDR3 spans 15 amino acids. In germline, CDR1 is SGHRS, CDR2 YFSETQ. The CDR3 spells CASSFPGGTYNEQFF. The CDR3 region has the DNA TGCGCCAGCAGCTTCCCCGGGGGCACTTACAATGAGCAGTTCTTC.

This clonotype has more than one count but fewer than ten. V and J are TRBV27 and TRBJ2-5, with TRBD1 as a possible D gene (6 bases). The CDR3 has 15 residues. Germline CDR1 is MNHEY and CDR2 is SMNVEV (reference sequence). Deletions cut 6 bases from V and 5 bases from J, with 19 bases between. The CDR3 protein is CASRFQGLSGETQYF. The CDR3 DNA reads as TGTGCCAGCAGGTTTCAGGGGCTAAGTGGGGAGACCCAGTACTTC.

The chain is built from TRBV4-1 and TRBJ2-5, with unresolved D. CDR3 length: 11 amino acids. Looked up from germline, CDR1 is MGHRA and CDR2 is YSYEKL. Trimming took 1 base from V and 7 from J, leaving 4 bases between them. Here the CDR3 DNA reads TGCGCCAGCAGCCAAGGGGTGACCCAGTACTTC. Translated, it gives CASSQGVTQYF.

The V call is TRBV14, the J call TRBJ2-1; possibly TRBD1 for D (6 bases). CDR3 size: 15 residues. Deletions cut 2 bases from V and 1 base from J, with 9 bases between. Germline CDR1 SGHDN, CDR2 FVKESK. In nucleotides, the CDR3 is TGTGCCAGCAGCCAATGGACAGAGTCCTACAATGAGCAGTTCTTC. Translating it yields CASSQWTESYNEQFF.

This clonotype appeared a few times. The gene calls are TRBV4-3 and TRBJ2-5, with TRBD2 matching over 11 bases. CDR3 length: 16 residues. J was trimmed by 1 base and V by 3 bases; bases with no gene match: 4. The V gene's germline CDR1 is LGHNA and CDR2 YSLEER. The CDR3 region is CASSQLGTSGQETQYF. The CDR3 nucleotides read TGCGCCAGCAGCCAGCTTGGGACTAGCGGCCAAGAGACCCAGTACTTC.

The chain couples TRBV27 to TRBJ2-7; maybe TRBD1 (5 bases). Germline CDR1 reads MNHEY; CDR2 reads SMNVEV (reference sequence). The V end was cut by 4 bases, the J end by 2 bases, with 12 bases between. The CDR3 has 14 residues. This CDR3 is CASSSLDRPYEQYF. The CDR3, as DNA: TGTGCCAGCAGTTCGCTCGACAGACCCTACGAGCAGTACTTC.

In this sample, this clonotype turned up many times. The chain joins TRBV15 to TRBJ2-3; TRBD2 matches at 8 bases. The J segment lost 0 bases and the V segment lost 7 bases, leaving 6 bases of the junction unmatched. This CDR3 is built from 15 residues. Germline V lookup: CDR1 LNHNV, CDR2 YYDKDF (reference sequence). The CDR3: CATIASGFSTDTQYF. The DNA of the CDR3 is TGTGCCACCATTGCTAGCGGGTTTAGCACAGATACGCAGTATTTT.

The chain uses TRBV5-1 and TRBJ2-7; no clear D. CDR1 and CDR2 from the germline V gene are SGHRS and YFSETQ. The CDR3 loop spans 15 amino acids. With 4 bases removed from V and 1 base from J, the gap between germline ends came to 15 bases. Written as DNA, the CDR3 is TGCGCCAGCAGCCCGGAGTTGCCGTTATCCTACGAGCAGTACTTC. This sequence encodes CASSPELPLSYEQYF.

The chain employs TRBV29-1 and TRBJ1-3, with D hard to call. Germline CDR1 and CDR2: SQVTM and ANQGSEA. The V end was cut by 6 bases, the J end by 0 bases, with 9 bases between. The length of the CDR3 is 13 residues. Here the CDR3 DNA reads TGCAGCGTCCGCCCTTTCTCTGGAAACACCATATATTTT. Protein sequence: CSVRPFSGNTIYF.

V is TRBV20-1 and J is TRBJ2-1, with D uncertain. There are 11 residues in the CDR3. Germline V CDR1 and CDR2: DFQATT, SNEGSKA (reference sequence). Trimming pared 1 base from V and 6 bases from J, leaving 4 bases between. The CDR3 nucleotides read TGCAGTGCTAGAGTGGTCAATGAGCAGTTCTTC. Its protein is CSARVVNEQFF.

This clonotype has a count of ten or more. The chain uses TRBV7-2 and TRBJ1-1; the D is unclear. This CDR3 comprises 14 residues. Germline V gene data show CDR1 as SGHTA and CDR2 as FQGNSA. The V gene lost 5 bases and the J gene lost 4 bases, with 14 bases spanning the gap. The CDR3 sequence: CASSHKTRGTEAFF. CDR3 sequence (DNA): TGTGCCAGCAGCCACAAGACCCGGGGCACTGAAGCTTTCTTT.

This clonotype was seen more than once but under ten times. This CDR3 reads CASSQSSLVNTEAFF. The CDR3 DNA sequence: TGCGCCAGCAGCCAAAGTTCCCTAGTGAACACTGAAGCTTTCTTT. The chain links TRBV4-3 to TRBJ1-1, with D unclear. Trimming took 2 bases from V and 0 from J, leaving 10 bases between them. The CDR3 has 15 amino acids. CDR1 and CDR2 from the germline V gene are LGHNA and YSLEER.

The rearrangement links TRBV7-8 to TRBJ2-2, with no clear D. V dropped 0 bases and J dropped 1 base, with 6 bases sitting between them. CDR1 and CDR2 (germline): SGHVS, FQNEAQ. The CDR3 covers 15 residues. CDR3 sequence: CASSLAGWNTGELFF. CDR3 DNA sequence: TGTGCCAGCAGCTTAGCGGGGTGGAACACCGGGGAGCTGTTTTTT.

This clonotype was found a few times. The chain employs TRBV12-3 or TRBV12-4 and TRBJ2-7; D might be TRBD1 (5 bases). V lost 5 bases and J lost 2, with 10 bases in between. The CDR3 covers 13 residues. This CDR3 reads CASSLRVPYEQYF. For the CDR3, the DNA is TGTGCCAGCAGTCTCAGGGTGCCCTACGAGCAGTACTTC.

The chain carries TRBV20-1 and TRBJ2-1; tentatively, D is TRBD2 (6 bases). CDR1 and CDR2 (germline): DFQATT, SNEGSKA (reference sequence). CDR3 length: 14 residues. Trimming removed 6 bases at V and 6 bases at J, with 18 bases between. Written as DNA, the CDR3 is TGCAGTGCAACCATACGGGAGATTACCAATGAGCAGTTCTTC. It translates to CSATIREITNEQFF.

The sample holds a few counts of this clonotype. The chain couples TRBV5-6 to TRBJ2-3, with 16 positions matching TRBD2. This CDR3 is built from 18 residues. After removal of 3 bases from V and 3 bases from J, the junction contained 7 bases not matched to a gene. Germline CDR1 SGHDT, CDR2 YYEEEE. CDR3 sequence reads: CASSSGTSGGAVTDTQYF. CDR3 coding DNA: TGTGCCAGCAGCTCTGGGACTAGCGGGGGGGCGGTGACAGATACGCAGTATTTT.